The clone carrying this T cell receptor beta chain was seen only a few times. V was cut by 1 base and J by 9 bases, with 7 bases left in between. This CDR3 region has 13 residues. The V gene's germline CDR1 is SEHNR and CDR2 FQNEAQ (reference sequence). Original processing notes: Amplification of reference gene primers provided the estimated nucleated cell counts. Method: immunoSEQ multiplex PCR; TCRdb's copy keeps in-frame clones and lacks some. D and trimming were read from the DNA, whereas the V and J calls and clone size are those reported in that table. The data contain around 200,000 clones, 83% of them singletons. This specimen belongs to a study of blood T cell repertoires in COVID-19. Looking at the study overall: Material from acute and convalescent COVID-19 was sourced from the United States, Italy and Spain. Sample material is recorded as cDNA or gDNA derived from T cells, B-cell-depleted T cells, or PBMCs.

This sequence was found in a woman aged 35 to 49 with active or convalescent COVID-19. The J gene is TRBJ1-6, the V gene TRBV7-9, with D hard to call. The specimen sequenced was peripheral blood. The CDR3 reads CASSLDSGSPLHF. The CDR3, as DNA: TGTGCCAGCAGCTTAGACTCAGGTTCACCCCTCCACTTT. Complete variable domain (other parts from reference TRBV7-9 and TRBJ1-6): DTGVSQNPRHKITKRGQNVTFRCDPISEHNRLYWYRQTLGQGPEFLTYFQNEAQLEKSRLLSDRFSAERPKGSFSTLEIQRTEQGDSAMYLCASSLDSGSPLHFGNGTRLTVT.